Below, 13 T cell receptor beta chains from the same sample are listed, as sequenced in a study of OX40 agonist ivuxolimab in advanced cancers. Libraries were prepared by immunoSEQ multiplex PCR; TCRdb keeps only in-frame clonotypes and omits some of them. Of around 50,000 clones in the sample, 70% to 90% were seen once. This sample comprised CD4+ or CD8+ T cells sorted from blood, obtained in a trial of the OX40 agonist ivuxolimab. The source is an adult with an advanced solid tumor such as melanoma, head and neck, liver or kidney cancer.

The rearrangement links TRBV4-2 to TRBJ2-5; 10 bases are shared with TRBD2. Unmatched junction bases numbered 5, after V lost 0 bases and J lost 1 base. The CDR3 runs to 17 residues. The germline V gene has CDR1 LGHNA and CDR2 YNFKEQ. The DNA for the CDR3 is TGTGCCAGCAGCCAAGATCCTAGCGGGGGCCTCCAAGAGACCCAGTACTTC. This translates into CASSQDPSGGLQETQYF.

J is TRBJ2-6 and V is TRBV6-5; D unclear. The V end lost 6 bases, the J end lost 1 base, and 4 bases lay between the germline ends. CDR3 size: 13 residues. The V gene's germline CDR1 is MNHEY and CDR2 SVGAGI. CDR3 sequence (DNA): TGTGCCAGCAGCGTATCTGGGGCCAACGTCCTGACTTTC. It specifies CASSVSGANVLTF.

This clone was seen only a few times. The J gene is TRBJ2-1, the V gene TRBV19; D gene uncertain. V was clipped by 1 base and J by 4 bases, with 11 bases between them. Germline CDR1 is LNHDA and CDR2 is SQIVND (reference sequence). The CDR3 is made up of 15 amino acids. In nucleotides, the CDR3 is TGTGCCAGTAGTATAGGGGCAGGTGCGTACAATGAGCAGTTCTTC. It yields the protein CASSIGAGAYNEQFF.

This clone has a single count. The chain joins TRBV5-1 to TRBJ2-7; 11 bases are shared with TRBD2. Germline loops: CDR1 SGHRS, CDR2 YFSETQ. This CDR3 has 16 amino acids. V gave up 0 bases and J gave up 2 bases; unmatched junction bases: 4. The CDR3 is CASSLGTSGGPYEQYF. CDR3 DNA sequence: TGCGCCAGCAGCTTGGGTACTAGCGGGGGCCCCTACGAGCAGTACTTC.

The J gene is TRBJ2-1, the V gene TRBV19; TRBD1 matches at 7 bases. V dropped 9 bases and J dropped 3; count of bases not matched to a gene: 5. The CDR3 loop spans 13 amino acids. Germline values: CDR1 LNHDA, CDR2 SQIVND (reference sequence). CDR3 nucleotide sequence: TGTGCCAGCCCGACAGGGCTCTACAATGAGCAGTTCTTC. It encodes CASPTGLYNEQFF.

This clone occurred once. V and J are TRBV5-1 and TRBJ2-1; 8 bases match TRBD2. The CDR3 is 16 amino acids. J gave up 4 bases and V 4 bases, and 10 bases lay outside the gene matches. Germline CDR1 reads SGHRS; CDR2 reads YFSETQ. The chain's CDR3 is CASSRPGTRKYNEQFF. The DNA for the CDR3 is TGCGCCAGCAGCAGACCCGGGACTAGGAAATACAATGAGCAGTTCTTC.

This clone has only a few counts. The chain couples TRBV6-1 to TRBJ1-2; a weak D match, TRBD1 (5 bases). Germline V CDR1 and CDR2: MNHNS, SASEGT. This CDR3 is 14 amino acids long. Trimming took 4 bases from V and 8 from J, leaving 17 bases between them. CDR3 nucleotides: TGTGCCAGCAGTGTCTGGGACGCGAATCGGGGCTACACCTTC. Amino acids: CASSVWDANRGYTF.

The chain has TRBV29-1 and TRBJ1-5, with D possibly matching TRBD1 (5 bases). The V gene's germline CDR1 is SQVTM and CDR2 ANQGSEA. V lost 6 bases and J 0 bases, leaving 12 bases between the germline ends. The CDR3 runs to 14 residues. The chain's CDR3 is CSVAETDSNQPQHF. The CDR3 DNA reads TGCAGCGTCGCCGAGACAGATAGCAATCAGCCCCAGCATTTT.

CDR3 sequence reads: CATSQAGFYNEQFF. CDR3 nucleotide sequence: TGTGCCACCTCCCAAGCGGGCTTCTACAATGAGCAGTTCTTC. The gene calls are TRBV2 and TRBJ2-1; a weak D match, TRBD2 (6 bases). Looked up from germline, CDR1 is SNHLY and CDR2 is FYNNEI. The V gene lost 10 bases and the J gene lost 3 bases, with 16 bases spanning the gap. The length of the CDR3 is 14 residues. The full variable domain, completed using reference TRBV2 and TRBJ2-1, is EPEVTQTPSHQVTQMGQEVILRCVPISNHLYFYWYRQILGQKVEFLVSFYNNEISEKSEIFDDQFSVERPDGSNFTLKIRSTKLEDSAMYFCATSQAGFYNEQFFGPGTRLTVL.

The chain links TRBV5-1 to TRBJ1-5; D not resolved. This CDR3 is built from 15 residues. Germline loops: CDR1 SGHRS, CDR2 YFSETQ. V was shortened by 3 bases and J by 1 base, with 11 bases between the two germline ends. CDR3 sequence (DNA): TGCGCCAGCAGCTGGGAGGGCAGAAGCAATCAGCCCCAGCATTTT. It encodes CASSWEGRSNQPQHF.

CDR3 sequence (DNA): TGTGCCAGCAGCTTGGCGGGGGCGCTAGTCCCCGGGGAGCTGTTTTTT. Its translation: CASSLAGALVPGELFF. The V gene is TRBV5-4, the J gene TRBJ2-2; tentatively, D is TRBD1 or TRBD2 (6 bases each). Trimming removed 0 bases at V and 6 bases at J, with 15 bases between. The germline V gene has CDR1 SGHNT and CDR2 YYREEE (reference sequence). The CDR3 runs 16 residues.

This sequence joins TRBV7-2 and TRBJ1-6; D ambiguous. Germline CDR1 and CDR2: SGHTA and FQGNSA. This CDR3 spans 16 amino acids. Trimming pared 1 base from V and 5 bases from J, leaving 12 bases between. The CDR3 region has the DNA TGTGCCAGCAGCTTAGGTCTCGGAGCAAATAATTCACCCCTCCACTTT. This codes for CASSLGLGANNSPLHF. Combining the CDR3 with reference TRBV7-2 and TRBJ1-6 gives the whole variable domain GAGVSQSPSNKVTEKGKDVELRCDPISGHTALYWYRQSLGQGLEFLIYFQGNSAPDKSGLPSDRFSAERTGGSVSTLTIQRTQQEDSAVYLCASSLGLGANNSPLHFGNGTRLTVT.

V is TRBV5-1 and J is TRBJ2-1; 9 nucleotides match TRBD1. Germline V lookup: CDR1 SGHRS, CDR2 YFSETQ. V was clipped by 0 bases and J by 7 bases; unmatched bases: 17. The length of the CDR3 is 19 residues. The CDR3 sequence: CASSLVRDRVFPGGNEQFF. CDR3 nucleotides: TGCGCCAGCAGCTTGGTCCGGGACAGGGTTTTTCCCGGTGGAAATGAGCAGTTCTTC.